Listed here are 28 T cell receptor beta chains from one sample, sequenced in a study of cytomegalovirus exposure and HLA in healthy donors. It was with 60 Vbeta and 13 Jbeta primers that the PCR ran. Clones were read by immunoSEQ multiplex PCR, and TCRdb kept only the in-frame ones, dropping some. This sample has around 100,000 clones, with about 74% found just once. The material sequenced was PBMCs. The receptors here all came from a female donor in good health and CMV-seropositive.

The J gene is TRBJ1-4, the V gene TRBV9; 10 bases are shared with TRBD1. CDR3 length: 17 residues. CDR1 is SGDLS and CDR2 is YYNGEE in the germline V gene. V was pared by 3 bases and J by 7 bases, with 12 bases of the junction left unmatched. The CDR3 region has the DNA TGTGCCAGCAGCGCCTCATCGACAGGGGGCAGTGGTGAAAAACTGTTTTTT. This codes for CASSASSTGGSGEKLFF.

V is TRBV7-3 and J is TRBJ2-3; 8 positions match TRBD1. The V and J ends lost 5 bases and 2 bases, in that order; junction bases with no gene match: 12. This CDR3 comprises 17 residues. Germline-derived CDR1 and CDR2 are SGHTA and FQGTGA. This CDR3 reads CASSVFSRGLITDTQYF. The DNA for the CDR3 is TGTGCCAGCAGCGTCTTCAGCAGGGGGCTAATCACAGATACGCAGTATTTT.

The genes are TRBV28 and TRBJ2-4; 11 nucleotides line up with TRBD2. The V and J ends lost 11 bases and 5 bases, in that order; junction bases with no gene match: 8. There are 14 residues in the CDR3. The germline gives CDR1 MDHEN, CDR2 SYDVKM. CDR3 DNA sequence: TGTGCCGTTACTAGCGGGAGTTGGGAAAACATTCAGTACTTC. It yields the protein CAVTSGSWENIQYF.

The chain employs TRBV9 and TRBJ2-1; 8 bases are a match to TRBD2. V lost 3 bases to trimming and J lost 8 bases; unmatched junction nucleotides: 10. The CDR3 loop spans 15 amino acids. Per germline, CDR1 SGDLS and CDR2 YYNGEE. The CDR3 DNA reads as TGTGCCAGCAGCGCCAGCTACGAGCGGGGGTATGAGCAGTTCTTC. It is translated as CASSASYERGYEQFF.

This chain connects TRBV19 to TRBJ2-5; TRBD2 is a possible D gene (5 bases). The CDR3 runs 14 residues. Trimming removed 4 bases at V and 1 base at J, with 10 bases between. The germline CDR1 and CDR2 sequences are LNHDA and SQIVND (reference sequence). The CDR3, as DNA: TGTGCCAGTAGTAGAATGGACTTCCAAGAGACCCAGTACTTC. Residues: CASSRMDFQETQYF.

The rearrangement links TRBV7-8 to TRBJ2-6; a possible D gene is TRBD2 (5 bases). The CDR3 consists of 16 residues. CDR1 is SGHVS and CDR2 is FQNEAQ in the germline V gene. V lost 1 base and J lost 0, with 7 bases in between. The CDR3 here is CASSLVRDSGANVLTF. The CDR3 DNA follows: TGTGCCAGCAGCTTAGTTCGGGACTCTGGGGCCAACGTCCTGACTTTC.

About this clone itself: At one of its ends the junction is not consistent with the germline gene, which may arise from a read error. The chain employs TRBV5-1 and TRBJ1-2; 10 nucleotides line up with TRBD1. The CDR3 sequence is 15 residues long. Germline CDR1 reads SGHRS; CDR2 reads YFSETQ. DNA of the CDR3: TGCGCCAGCAGCACCTCGGGAACCTCGGGACAGGGGAAAATGTTC. Translating gives CASSTSGTSGQGKMF.

The gene calls are TRBV27 and TRBJ2-2; D is possibly TRBD1 (6 bases). The germline V and J ends were trimmed by 5 bases and 3 bases, with 10 bases remaining between them. The CDR3 runs 14 residues. Germline V gives CDR1 MNHEY, CDR2 SMNVEV (reference sequence). The CDR3 is CASSRQGYTGELFF. CDR3 in DNA: TGTGCCAGCAGTCGGCAGGGGTACACCGGGGAGCTGTTTTTT.

This clone was observed a handful of times. V and J are TRBV5-8 and TRBJ2-3; TRBD1 aligns across 7 bases. Germline V gene data show CDR1 as SGHTS and CDR2 as YDEGEE. The CDR3 totals 16 residues. J gave up 3 bases and V 2 bases, and 9 bases lay outside the gene matches. CDR3 protein: CASSLGGQVGTDTQYF. In DNA form, the CDR3 reads TGTGCCAGCAGCTTAGGTGGACAGGTGGGGACAGATACGCAGTATTTT.

The count of this clone is one. The gene calls are TRBV6-5 and TRBJ1-2; unclear D gene. V was clipped by 5 bases and J by 6 bases, with 16 bases between them. Germline assignment: CDR1 MNHEY and CDR2 SVGAGI. The CDR3 has 14 residues. CDR3 sequence reads: CASSTIRKRDGYTF. CDR3 nucleotide sequence: TGTGCCAGCAGTACCATTCGAAAAAGAGATGGCTACACCTTC.

The rearrangement joins TRBV7-9 to TRBJ2-7; D call uncertain. Germline loops: CDR1 SEHNR, CDR2 FQNEAQ (reference sequence). The germline V and J ends were trimmed by 1 base and 6 bases, with 10 bases remaining between them. There are 13 residues in the CDR3. CDR3 sequence (DNA): TGTGCCAGCAGCTTAGTAGCCCCACCCGAGCAGTACTTC. It is translated as CASSLVAPPEQYF.

The chain recombines TRBV5-5 with TRBJ2-3, with 10 bases matching TRBD1. V gave up 0 bases and J gave up 4 bases; unmatched junction bases: 2. CDR1 SGHKS and CDR2 YYEKEE come from the germline V gene (reference sequence). The CDR3 covers 15 residues. CDR3 amino acids: CASSLETGGPDTQYF. The CDR3 DNA reads as TGTGCCAGCAGCTTGGAGACAGGGGGCCCAGATACGCAGTATTTT.

The chain combines TRBV30 with TRBJ2-7; the D gene is possibly TRBD1 (5 bases). This CDR3 has 12 amino acids. V lost 5 bases and J 4 bases, leaving 12 bases between the germline ends. Germline V gene sequence: CDR1 GTSNPN, CDR2 SVGIG (reference sequence). CDR3 bases: TGTGCCTGGGGAATTGACAGATACGAGCAGTACTTC. Amino acid sequence: CAWGIDRYEQYF. Drawing the rest from reference TRBV30 and TRBJ2-7, the complete variable domain is SQTIHQWPATLVQPVGSPLSLECTVEGTSNPNLYWYRQAAGRGLQLLFYSVGIGQISSEVPQNLSASRPQDRQFILSSKKLLLSDSGFYLCAWGIDRYEQYFGPGTRLTVT.

The genes are TRBV28 and TRBJ2-5, with TRBD2 identical over 13 bases. CDR1 is MDHEN, CDR2 SYDVKM, per germline. V was pared by 7 bases and J by 5 bases, with 7 bases of the junction left unmatched. The CDR3 contains 15 residues. The CDR3 loop is CASTGTSGNLETQYF. In DNA, the CDR3 is TGTGCCAGCACTGGGACTAGCGGGAATTTGGAGACCCAGTACTTC.

This chain uses TRBV5-5 with TRBJ1-3; D not certain. Germline V CDR1 and CDR2: SGHKS, YYEKEE (reference sequence). The CDR3 extends over 16 amino acids. V lost 2 bases and J 2 bases, leaving 14 bases between the germline ends. The CDR3 DNA reads as TGTGCCAGCAGCTTTGGGCAGGTGGATACTGGAAACACCATATATTTT. Protein product: CASSFGQVDTGNTIYF.

The chain joins TRBV28 to TRBJ1-1, with TRBD1 identical over 7 bases. The CDR3 contains 17 residues. CDR1 and CDR2 from the germline V gene are MDHEN and SYDVKM. The V gene end was trimmed by 5 bases and the J gene end by 4 bases; junction bases not matched to a gene: 16. The CDR3 loop reads CASSTAGFGTARTEAFF. The CDR3 coding sequence is TGTGCCAGCAGTACGGCGGGTTTCGGGACAGCCCGCACTGAAGCTTTCTTT.

This sequence joins TRBV6-1 and TRBJ2-2, with TRBD1 as a possible D gene (6 bases). V was shortened by 3 bases and J by 3 bases, with 11 bases between the two germline ends. This CDR3 has 15 amino acids. Germline values: CDR1 MNHNS, CDR2 SASEGT. The CDR3 region has the DNA TGTGCCAGCAGTGAGATGACAGGTTACACCGGGGAGCTGTTTTTT. Translation: CASSEMTGYTGELFF.

The rearrangement links TRBV6-4 to TRBJ1-5; TRBD1 might be the D (5 bases). This CDR3 contains 13 residues. Trimming took 6 bases from V and 6 from J, leaving 12 bases between them. Per the germline V gene, CDR1 is MRHNA and CDR2 is SNTAGT. The DNA for the CDR3 is TGTGCCAGCAGCGCACGGGGGGGTCAGCCCCAGCATTTT. Protein: CASSARGGQPQHF.

This clone has just a few counts. One end of the junction does not line up with germline, which may come from a read error. This chain connects TRBV7-9 to TRBJ2-3; 10 bases map to TRBD2. The CDR3 spans 14 residues. The germline CDR1 and CDR2 sequences are SEHNR and FQNEAQ (reference sequence). The CDR3 here is CASSLAGATDTQYF. Here the CDR3 DNA reads TGTGCCAGCAGCCTAGCGGGAGCCACAGATACGCAGTATTTT. Looking up the rest from reference TRBV7-9 and TRBJ2-3 gives the full variable domain: DTGVSQNPRHKITKRGQNVTFRCDPISEHNRLYWYRQTLGQGPEFLTYFQNEAQLEKSRLLSDRFSAERPKGSFSTLEIQRTEQGDSAMYLCASSLAGATDTQYFGPGTRLTVL.

The rearrangement uses TRBV5-1 and TRBJ2-5; 9 bases map to TRBD1. The junction had 4 bases not matched to a gene; V was cut back by 4 bases and J by 3 bases. This CDR3 is 14 amino acids long. Germline-derived CDR1 and CDR2 are SGHRS and YFSETQ. In DNA, the CDR3 is TGCGCCAGCAGCAGGGGACAGGGAGAAGAGACCCAGTACTTC. Protein product: CASSRGQGEETQYF.

The gene calls are TRBV9 and TRBJ2-7, with 9 positions matching TRBD2. With V trimmed by 1 base and J by 6 bases, 8 bases remained unmatched. In germline, CDR1 is SGDLS, CDR2 YYNGEE. This CDR3 region has 15 residues. CDR3 region: CASSVHSGGPFEQYF. CDR3 DNA sequence: TGTGCCAGCAGCGTACATAGCGGGGGTCCCTTCGAGCAGTACTTC.

This clone appeared a few times. V and J are TRBV6-1 and TRBJ2-1; D not resolved. CDR1 and CDR2 from the germline V gene are MNHNS and SASEGT. CDR3 length: 12 amino acids. Trimming shortened V by 2 bases and J by 6 bases, and 5 bases separated the two germline ends. CDR3 sequence: CASSEILNEQFF. The CDR3 DNA reads TGTGCCAGCAGTGAAATCCTCAATGAGCAGTTCTTC.

The rearrangement uses TRBV6-5 and TRBJ1-4; D is possibly TRBD1 (5 bases). Trimming stripped 2 bases from V and 8 bases from J, with 12 bases between. The CDR3 has 14 residues. Germline CDR1 is MNHEY and CDR2 is SVGAGI. Here the CDR3 DNA reads TGTGCCAGCAGTTACGACAGCTATCGGGAAAAACTGTTTTTT. Translated, it gives CASSYDSYREKLFF.

This clone was counted only a few times. The chain combines TRBV2 with TRBJ2-7; D gene unclear. Trimming removed 8 bases from V and 4 bases from J, with 9 bases in between. Germline lookup yields CDR1 SNHLY and CDR2 FYNNEI. This CDR3 comprises 11 residues. The CDR3 nucleotides are TGTGCCAGCGTGCTGGAGTACGAGCAGTACTTC. It specifies CASVLEYEQYF.

Only a few counts were recorded for this clone. The chain joins TRBV6-1 to TRBJ1-4; TRBD1 aligns across 9 bases. The V gene end was trimmed by 6 bases and the J gene end by 1 base; junction bases not matched to a gene: 3. The CDR3 has 15 amino acids. The germline V gene encodes CDR1 MNHNS and CDR2 SASEGT. In nucleotides, the CDR3 is TGTGCCAGCAGCACGGACAGGGGAACTAATGAAAAACTGTTTTTT. It translates to CASSTDRGTNEKLFF.

This clone appeared a single time. The chain carries TRBV5-1 and TRBJ2-2; 7 positions match TRBD2. The CDR3 sequence is 16 residues long. Germline CDR1 is SGHRS and CDR2 is YFSETQ. V lost 1 base and J lost 2; bases outside the gene matches: 5. The CDR3 loop is CASSLSAGTNTGELFF. As DNA, the CDR3 is TGCGCCAGCAGCTTGTCAGCGGGGACTAACACCGGGGAGCTGTTTTTT.

The chain uses TRBV5-4 and TRBJ2-5, with D perhaps matching TRBD2 (5 bases). Trimming took off 2 bases at V and 5 bases at J, with 10 bases between the two ends. Germline assignment: CDR1 SGHNT and CDR2 YYREEE (reference sequence). CDR3 length equals 13 residues. In DNA, the CDR3 is TGTGCCAGCAGCTTACCTCGCGGGGAGACCCAGTACTTC. It encodes CASSLPRGETQYF.

The rearrangement uses TRBV5-4 and TRBJ2-1; 9 nucleotides agree with TRBD2. The CDR3 sequence is 18 residues long. J was trimmed by 5 bases and V by 2 bases; bases with no gene match: 14. Germline CDR1 and CDR2: SGHNT and YYREEE (reference sequence). CDR3 sequence reads: CASSLGLAGSVPNNEQFF. CDR3 DNA sequence: TGTGCCAGCAGCTTAGGCCTAGCGGGGTCGGTTCCGAACAATGAGCAGTTCTTC. Together with reference TRBV5-4 and TRBJ2-1, the CDR3 gives the full variable domain: ETGVTQSPTHLIKTRGQQVTLRCSSQSGHNTVSWYQQALGQGPQFIFQYYREEENGRGNFPPRFSGLQFPNYSSELNVNALELDDSALYLCASSLGLAGSVPNNEQFFGPGTRLTVL.